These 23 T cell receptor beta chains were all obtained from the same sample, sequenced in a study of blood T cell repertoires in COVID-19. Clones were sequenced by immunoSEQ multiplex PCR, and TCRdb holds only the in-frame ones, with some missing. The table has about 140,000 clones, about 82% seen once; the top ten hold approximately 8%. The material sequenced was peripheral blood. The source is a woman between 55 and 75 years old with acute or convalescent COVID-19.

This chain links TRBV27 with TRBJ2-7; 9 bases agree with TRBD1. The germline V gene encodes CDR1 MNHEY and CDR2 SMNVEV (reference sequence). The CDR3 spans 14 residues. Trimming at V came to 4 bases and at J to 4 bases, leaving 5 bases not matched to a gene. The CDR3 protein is CASSSGTGPYEQYF. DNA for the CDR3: TGTGCCAGCAGTTCCGGGACAGGGCCGTACGAGCAGTACTTC.

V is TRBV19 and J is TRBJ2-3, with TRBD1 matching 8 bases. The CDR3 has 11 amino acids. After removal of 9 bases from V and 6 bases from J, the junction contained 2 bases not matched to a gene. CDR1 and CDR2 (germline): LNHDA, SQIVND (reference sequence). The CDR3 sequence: CASRTGDTQYF. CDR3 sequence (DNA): TGTGCCAGCAGGACAGGGGATACGCAGTATTTT.

The CDR3 here is CASSVGAGAGVHEQYF. The CDR3 nucleotides are TGTGCCAGCAGCGTAGGAGCGGGGGCAGGGGTCCACGAGCAGTACTTC. The chain is built from TRBV9 and TRBJ2-7; 8 nucleotides match TRBD2. Germline V gene sequence: CDR1 SGDLS, CDR2 YYNGEE. V was clipped by 0 bases and J by 5 bases; unmatched bases: 10. This CDR3 is built from 16 residues.

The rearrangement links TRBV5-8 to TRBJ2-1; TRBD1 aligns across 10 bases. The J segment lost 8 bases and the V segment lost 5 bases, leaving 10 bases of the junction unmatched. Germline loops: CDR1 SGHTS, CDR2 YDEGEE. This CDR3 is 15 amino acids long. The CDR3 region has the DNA TGTGCCAGCAGGACCGGGACAGGGGTTTTGGATGAGCAGTTCTTC. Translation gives CASRTGTGVLDEQFF.

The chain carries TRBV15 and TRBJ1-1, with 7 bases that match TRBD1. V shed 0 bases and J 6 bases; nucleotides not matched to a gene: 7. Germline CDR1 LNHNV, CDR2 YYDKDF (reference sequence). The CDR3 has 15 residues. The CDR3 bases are TGTGCCACCAGCAGAGATCAGCGAGGGGGCTCTGAAGCTTTCTTT. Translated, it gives CATSRDQRGGSEAFF.

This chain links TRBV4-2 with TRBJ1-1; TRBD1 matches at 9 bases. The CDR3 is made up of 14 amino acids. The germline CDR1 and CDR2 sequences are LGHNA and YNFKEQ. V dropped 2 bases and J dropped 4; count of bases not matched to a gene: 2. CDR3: CASSQTGGLTEAFF. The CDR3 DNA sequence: TGTGCCAGCAGCCAAACAGGGGGCCTCACTGAAGCTTTCTTT.

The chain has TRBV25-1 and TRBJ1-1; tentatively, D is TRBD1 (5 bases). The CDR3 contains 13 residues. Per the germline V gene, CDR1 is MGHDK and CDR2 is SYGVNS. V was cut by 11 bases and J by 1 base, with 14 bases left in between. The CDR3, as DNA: TGTGCCTCCTCCATGGGGGGGAACACTGAAGCTTTCTTT. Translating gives CASSMGGNTEAFF.

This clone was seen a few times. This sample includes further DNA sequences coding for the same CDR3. CDR3 nucleotide sequence: TGTGCCAGCAGCCCCGGGACAGGGAATTCACCCCTCCACTTT. Translation gives CASSPGTGNSPLHF. The genes are TRBV28 and TRBJ1-6, with 9 positions matching TRBD1. In germline, CDR1 is MDHEN, CDR2 SYDVKM. The CDR3 is 14 residues long. V lost 6 bases, J lost 7 bases, and 4 bases stayed unmatched. Based on the CDR3 plus reference TRBV28 and TRBJ1-6, the full variable domain is DVKVTQSSRYLVKRTGEKVFLECVQDMDHENMFWYRQDPGLGLRLIYFSYDVKMKEKGDIPEGYSVSREKKERFSLILESASTNQTSMYLCASSPGTGNSPLHFGNGTRLTVT.

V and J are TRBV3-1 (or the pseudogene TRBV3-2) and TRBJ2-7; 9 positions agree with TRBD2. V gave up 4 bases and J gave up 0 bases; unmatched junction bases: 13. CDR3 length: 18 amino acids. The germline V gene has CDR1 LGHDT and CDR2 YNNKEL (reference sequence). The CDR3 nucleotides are TGTGCCAGCAGCCGGCGGGGTAGCGGGGGCCGGAGCTCCTACGAGCAGTACTTC. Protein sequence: CASSRRGSGGRSSYEQYF.

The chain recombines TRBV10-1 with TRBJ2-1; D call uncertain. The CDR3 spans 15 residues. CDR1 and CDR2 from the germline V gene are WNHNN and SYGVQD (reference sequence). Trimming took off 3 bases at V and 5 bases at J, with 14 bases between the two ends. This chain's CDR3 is CASSDPLGVNNEQFF. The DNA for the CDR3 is TGCGCCAGCAGTGACCCCCTCGGAGTGAACAATGAGCAGTTCTTC.

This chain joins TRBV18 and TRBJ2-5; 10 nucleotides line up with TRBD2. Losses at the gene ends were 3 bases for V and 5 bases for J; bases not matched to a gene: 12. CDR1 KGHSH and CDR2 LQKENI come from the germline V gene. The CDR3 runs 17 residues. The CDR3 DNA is TGTGCCAGCTCACCGGCCCCCCAGCGGGGGGGCCGGGAGACCCAGTACTTC. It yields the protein CASSPAPQRGGRETQYF.

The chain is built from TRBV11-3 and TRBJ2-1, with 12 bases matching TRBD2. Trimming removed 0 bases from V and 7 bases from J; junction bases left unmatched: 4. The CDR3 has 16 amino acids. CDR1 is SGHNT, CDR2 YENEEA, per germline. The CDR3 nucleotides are TGTGCCAGCAGCTTAGAGCTAGCGGGGGGGTTGAATGAGCAGTTCTTC. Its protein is CASSLELAGGLNEQFF.

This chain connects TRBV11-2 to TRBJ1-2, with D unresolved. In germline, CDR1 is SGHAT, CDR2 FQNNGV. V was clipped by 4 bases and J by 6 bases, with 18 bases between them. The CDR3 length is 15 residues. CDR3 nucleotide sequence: TGTGCCAGCAGCTCCCTCGTCGCGAGTGATCATGGCTACACCTTC. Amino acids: CASSSLVASDHGYTF.

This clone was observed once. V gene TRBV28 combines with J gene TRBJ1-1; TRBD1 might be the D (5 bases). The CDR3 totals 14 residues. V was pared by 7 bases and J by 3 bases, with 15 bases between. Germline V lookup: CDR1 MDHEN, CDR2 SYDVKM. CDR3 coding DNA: TGTGCCAGCAAATCGGGGGGAATTGACACTGAAGCTTTCTTT. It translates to CASKSGGIDTEAFF.

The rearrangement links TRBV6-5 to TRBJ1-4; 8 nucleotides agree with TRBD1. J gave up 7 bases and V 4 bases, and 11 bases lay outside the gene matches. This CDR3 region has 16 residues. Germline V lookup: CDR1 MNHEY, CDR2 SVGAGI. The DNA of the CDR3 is TGTGCCAGCAGTTTCAGCCCGGGACAGGCAACTGAAAAACTGTTTTTT. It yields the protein CASSFSPGQATEKLFF.

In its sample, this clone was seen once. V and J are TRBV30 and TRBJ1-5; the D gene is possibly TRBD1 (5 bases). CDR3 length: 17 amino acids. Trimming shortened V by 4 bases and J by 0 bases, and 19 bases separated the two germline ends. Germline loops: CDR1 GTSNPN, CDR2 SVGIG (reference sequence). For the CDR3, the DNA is TGTGCCTGGACTAAGGGGCCGGGTACTTATAGCAATCAGCCCCAGCATTTT. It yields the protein CAWTKGPGTYSNQPQHF.

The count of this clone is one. The DNA for the CDR3 is TGTGCCAGAAGCTTCCCGACAGATCCTAGCACAGATACGCAGTATTTT. It specifies CARSFPTDPSTDTQYF. The rearrangement links TRBV7-5 to TRBJ2-3; the table calls TRBD1, which could not be checked here. TRBV7-5 is tagged as a pseudogene. The CDR3 has 16 amino acids.

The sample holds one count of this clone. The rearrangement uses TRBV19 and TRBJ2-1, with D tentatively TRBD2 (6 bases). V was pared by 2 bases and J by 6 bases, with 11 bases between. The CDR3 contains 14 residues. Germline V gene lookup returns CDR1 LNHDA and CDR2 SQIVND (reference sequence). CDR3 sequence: CASSIMGGRNEQFF. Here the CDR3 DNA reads TGTGCCAGTAGTATAATGGGGGGACGCAATGAGCAGTTCTTC.

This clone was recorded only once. The CDR3 protein is CASSPGTGVGNTEAFF. The CDR3 nucleotides read TGTGCCAGCTCACCTGGGACAGGGGTTGGGAACACTGAAGCTTTCTTT. The V call is TRBV18, the J call TRBJ1-1; 10 positions match TRBD1. V lost 3 bases to trimming and J lost 1 base; unmatched junction nucleotides: 5. Germline assignment: CDR1 KGHSH and CDR2 LQKENI. CDR3 length equals 16 residues.

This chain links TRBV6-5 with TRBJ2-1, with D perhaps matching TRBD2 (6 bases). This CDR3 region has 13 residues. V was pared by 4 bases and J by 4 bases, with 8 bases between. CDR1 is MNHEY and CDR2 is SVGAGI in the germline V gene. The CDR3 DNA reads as TGTGCCAGCAGTTCTCGGGGGTACAATGAGCAGTTCTTC. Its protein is CASSSRGYNEQFF.

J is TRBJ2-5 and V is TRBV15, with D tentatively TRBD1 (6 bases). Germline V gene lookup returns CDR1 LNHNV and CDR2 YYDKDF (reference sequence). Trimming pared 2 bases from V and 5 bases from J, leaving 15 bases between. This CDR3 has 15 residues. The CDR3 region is CATSRHTGLGETQYF. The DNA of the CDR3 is TGTGCCACCAGCAGACACACAGGGTTAGGGGAGACCCAGTACTTC.

The CDR3 sequence is CASSRGDRVAEAFF. The CDR3 nucleotides are TGTGCCAGCAGTAGAGGGGACAGGGTGGCTGAAGCTTTCTTT. This chain joins TRBV6-5 and TRBJ1-1; the match to TRBD1 covers 9 bases. Germline V gives CDR1 MNHEY, CDR2 SVGAGI. With V trimmed by 5 bases and J by 6 bases, 7 bases remained unmatched. This CDR3 is 14 amino acids long.

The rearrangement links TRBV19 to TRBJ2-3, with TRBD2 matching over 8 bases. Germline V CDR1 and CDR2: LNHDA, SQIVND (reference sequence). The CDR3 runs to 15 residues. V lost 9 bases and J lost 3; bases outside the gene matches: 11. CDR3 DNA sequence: TGTGCCAGCTCCTCCGGGGGGGCCGAGACAGATACGCAGTATTTT. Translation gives CASSSGGAETDTQYF.